This entry lists 10 T cell receptor beta chains sequenced from one sample in a study of OX40 agonist ivuxolimab in advanced cancers. Data came from immunoSEQ multiplex PCR; TCRdb stores just in-frame clones and leaves some out. The sample consists of about 64,000 clones, 84% of them appearing once. The sample in question was CD4+ or CD8+ T cells sorted from blood, obtained in a trial of the OX40 agonist ivuxolimab. The source of these receptors is an adult with an advanced solid tumor such as melanoma, head and neck, liver or kidney cancer.

A few counts support this clone. This chain connects TRBV5-6 to TRBJ1-5, with D possibly matching TRBD1 (5 bases). The CDR3 is 13 amino acids. In germline, CDR1 is SGHDT, CDR2 YYEEEE. Trimming took off 0 bases at V and 10 bases at J, with 11 bases between the two ends. The CDR3 region is CASSLADITPQHF. DNA for the CDR3: TGTGCCAGCAGCTTGGCGGACATTACACCCCAGCATTTT.

The V call is TRBV10-3, the J call TRBJ2-1; TRBD1 aligns across 7 bases. Germline CDR1 reads ENHRY; CDR2 reads SYGVKD. The junction had 3 bases not matched to a gene; V was cut back by 6 bases and J by 7 bases. The CDR3 totals 12 residues. This CDR3 is CAISPTGNEQFF. CDR3 coding DNA: TGTGCCATCAGCCCGACAGGGAATGAGCAGTTCTTC.

The rearrangement links TRBV6-6 to TRBJ2-3, with TRBD2 identical over 8 bases. Germline loops: CDR1 MNHNY, CDR2 SVGAGI (reference sequence). V trimming: 6 bases; J trimming: 6 bases; junction bases outside the gene matches: 11. This CDR3 region has 15 residues. The CDR3 reads CASSTGLGMRDTQYF. The CDR3, as DNA: TGTGCCAGCAGCACGGGACTAGGGATGAGGGATACGCAGTATTTT.

The J gene is TRBJ1-6, the V gene TRBV19; possibly TRBD1 for D (5 bases). Germline V gene lookup returns CDR1 LNHDA and CDR2 SQIVND (reference sequence). Trimming took 3 bases from V and 0 from J, leaving 12 bases between them. CDR3 size: 17 residues. The CDR3 region has the DNA TGTGCCAGTAGTATCGCCCCAGGGAGCTCCTATAATTCACCCCTCCACTTT. It codes for CASSIAPGSSYNSPLHF.

The chain links TRBV23-1 to TRBJ2-3; D gene uncertain. TRBV23-1 is filed as an ORF, its function uncertain. The CDR3 is made up of 12 amino acids. Trimming took off 7 bases at V and 4 bases at J, with 9 bases between the two ends. The CDR3, as DNA: TGCGCCAGCACCCCCGCCCCAGATACGCAGTATTTT. Encoded protein: CASTPAPDTQYF.

The chain uses TRBV7-9 and TRBJ2-5; a weak D match, TRBD2 (6 bases). In germline, CDR1 is SEHNR, CDR2 FQNEAQ (reference sequence). V shed 5 bases and J shed 6 bases, with 25 bases lying between them. CDR3 length: 17 amino acids. CDR3 in DNA: TGTGCCAGCAGCCACCCCTCTAGCCCCGGGGGATGGAAGACCCAGTACTTC. Translating it yields CASSHPSSPGGWKTQYF.

The chain is built from TRBV5-5 and TRBJ2-7; 8 positions match TRBD2. The length of the CDR3 is 15 residues. Germline CDR1 reads SGHKS; CDR2 reads YYEKEE (reference sequence). V lost 4 bases and J lost 4; bases outside the gene matches: 10. The CDR3 loop is CASSRNSGNSYEQYF. Written as DNA, the CDR3 is TGTGCCAGCAGCCGTAATAGCGGGAATTCTTACGAGCAGTACTTC.

V usage is TRBV7-9 and J usage is TRBJ2-5, with 9 bases that match TRBD1. The trim removed 5 bases at V and 3 bases at J, leaving 4 bases unmatched. Per germline, CDR1 SEHNR and CDR2 FQNEAQ (reference sequence). The CDR3 covers 14 residues. DNA of the CDR3: TGTGCCAGCAGCCCCTGGACAGGGGAAGAGACCCAGTACTTC. This gives the protein CASSPWTGEETQYF. The variable domain in full, completed from reference TRBV7-9 and TRBJ2-5, reads DTGVSQNPRHKITKRGQNVTFRCDPISEHNRLYWYRQTLGQGPEFLTYFQNEAQLEKSRLLSDRFSAERPKGSFSTLEIQRTEQGDSAMYLCASSPWTGEETQYFGPGTRLLVL.

This rearrangement joins TRBV6-6 to TRBJ2-5, with D maybe TRBD2 (5 bases). The CDR3 is 13 amino acids. Germline-derived CDR1 and CDR2 are MNHNY and SVGAGI (reference sequence). V was shortened by 0 bases and J by 5 bases, with 7 bases between the two germline ends. In DNA, the CDR3 is TGTGCCAGCAGTTACTCGCGGGTTGAGACCCAGTACTTC. This codes for CASSYSRVETQYF.

The genes are TRBV15 and TRBJ1-1; 7 bases are shared with TRBD1. The germline gives CDR1 LNHNV, CDR2 YYDKDF (reference sequence). V lost 0 bases to trimming and J lost 6 bases; unmatched junction nucleotides: 7. The length of the CDR3 is 15 residues. The CDR3, as DNA: TGTGCCACCAGCAGAGACCCCCTCGGGACAGCTGAAGCTTTCTTT. Residues: CATSRDPLGTAEAFF.